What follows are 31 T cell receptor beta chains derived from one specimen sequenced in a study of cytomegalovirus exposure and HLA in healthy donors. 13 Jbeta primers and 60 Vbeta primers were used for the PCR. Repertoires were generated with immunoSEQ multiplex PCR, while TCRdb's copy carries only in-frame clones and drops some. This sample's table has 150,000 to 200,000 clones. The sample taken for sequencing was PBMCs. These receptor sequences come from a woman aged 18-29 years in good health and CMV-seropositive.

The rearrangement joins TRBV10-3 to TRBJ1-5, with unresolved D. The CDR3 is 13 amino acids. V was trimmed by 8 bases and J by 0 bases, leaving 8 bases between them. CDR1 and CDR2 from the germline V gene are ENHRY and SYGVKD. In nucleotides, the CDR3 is TGTGCCATCCCCTCCCGTAGCAATCAGCCCCAGCATTTT. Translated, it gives CAIPSRSNQPQHF.

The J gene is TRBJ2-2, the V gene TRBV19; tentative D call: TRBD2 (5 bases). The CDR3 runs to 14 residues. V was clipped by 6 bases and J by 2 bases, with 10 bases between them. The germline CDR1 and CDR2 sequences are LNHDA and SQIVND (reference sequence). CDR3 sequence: CASRDSANTGELFF. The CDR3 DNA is TGTGCCAGTAGAGATAGCGCTAACACCGGGGAGCTGTTTTTT. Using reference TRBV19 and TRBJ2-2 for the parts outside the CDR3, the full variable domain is DGGITQSPKYLFRKEGQNVTLSCEQNLNHDAMYWYRQDPGQGLRLIYYSQIVNDFQKGDIAEGYSVSREKKESFPLTVTSAQKNPTAFYLCASRDSANTGELFFGEGSRLTVL.

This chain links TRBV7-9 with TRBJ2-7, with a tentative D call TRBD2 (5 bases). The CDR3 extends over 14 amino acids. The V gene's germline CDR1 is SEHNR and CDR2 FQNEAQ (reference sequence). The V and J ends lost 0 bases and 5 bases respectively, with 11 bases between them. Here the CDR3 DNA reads TGTGCCAGCAGCTTAGCCGGCGCGGGCAACGAGCAGTACTTC. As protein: CASSLAGAGNEQYF.

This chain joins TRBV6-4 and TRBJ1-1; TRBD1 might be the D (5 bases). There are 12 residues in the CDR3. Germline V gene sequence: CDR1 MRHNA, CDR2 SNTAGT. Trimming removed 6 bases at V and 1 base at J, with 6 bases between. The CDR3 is CASSGGNTEAFF. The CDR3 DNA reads TGTGCCAGCAGCGGGGGGAACACTGAAGCTTTCTTT.

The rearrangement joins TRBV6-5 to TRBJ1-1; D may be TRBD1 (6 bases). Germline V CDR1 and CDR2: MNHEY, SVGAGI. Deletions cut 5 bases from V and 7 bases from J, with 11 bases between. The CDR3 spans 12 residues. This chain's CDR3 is CASSNRANEAFF. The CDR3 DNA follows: TGTGCCAGCAGTAACAGGGCTAATGAAGCTTTCTTT.

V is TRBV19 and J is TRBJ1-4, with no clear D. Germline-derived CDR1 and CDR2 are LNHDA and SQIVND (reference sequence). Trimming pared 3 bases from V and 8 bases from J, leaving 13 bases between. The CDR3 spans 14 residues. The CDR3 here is CASSIQRAGEKLFF. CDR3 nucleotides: TGTGCCAGTAGTATTCAGAGGGCCGGAGAAAAACTGTTTTTT.

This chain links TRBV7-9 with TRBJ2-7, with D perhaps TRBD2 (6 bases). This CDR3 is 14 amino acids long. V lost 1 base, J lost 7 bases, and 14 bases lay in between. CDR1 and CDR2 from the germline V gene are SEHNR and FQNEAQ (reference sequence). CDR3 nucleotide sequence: TGTGCCAGCAGCTTAGGGTTAGCGGCAATAGAGCAGTACTTC. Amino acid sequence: CASSLGLAAIEQYF.

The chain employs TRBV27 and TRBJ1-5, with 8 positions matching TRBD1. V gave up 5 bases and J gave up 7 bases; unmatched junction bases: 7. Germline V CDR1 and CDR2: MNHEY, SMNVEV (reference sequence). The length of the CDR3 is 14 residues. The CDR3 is CASSPQGAKQPQHF. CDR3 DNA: TGTGCCAGCAGTCCTCAGGGGGCGAAGCAGCCCCAGCATTTT.

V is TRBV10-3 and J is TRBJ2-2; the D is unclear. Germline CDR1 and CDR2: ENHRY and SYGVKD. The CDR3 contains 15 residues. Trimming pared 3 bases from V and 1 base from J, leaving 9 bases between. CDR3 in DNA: TGTGCCATCAGTGATAAGGCGGTGAACACCGGGGAGCTGTTTTTT. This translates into CAISDKAVNTGELFF.

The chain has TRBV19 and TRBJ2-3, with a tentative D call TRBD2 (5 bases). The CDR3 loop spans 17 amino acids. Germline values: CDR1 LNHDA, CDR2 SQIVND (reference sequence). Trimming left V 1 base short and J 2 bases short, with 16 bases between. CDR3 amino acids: CASSIGPRQRFTDTQYF. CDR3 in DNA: TGTGCCAGTAGTATAGGGCCTCGCCAGCGGTTCACAGATACGCAGTATTTT. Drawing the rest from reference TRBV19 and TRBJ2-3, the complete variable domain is DGGITQSPKYLFRKEGQNVTLSCEQNLNHDAMYWYRQDPGQGLRLIYYSQIVNDFQKGDIAEGYSVSREKKESFPLTVTSAQKNPTAFYLCASSIGPRQRFTDTQYFGPGTRLTVL.

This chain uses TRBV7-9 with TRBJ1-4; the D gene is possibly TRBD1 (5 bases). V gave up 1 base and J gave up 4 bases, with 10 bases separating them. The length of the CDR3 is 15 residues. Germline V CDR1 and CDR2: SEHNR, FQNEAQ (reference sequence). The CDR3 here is CASSLVWGGNEKLFF. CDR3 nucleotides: TGTGCCAGCAGCTTAGTTTGGGGGGGTAATGAAAAACTGTTTTTT.

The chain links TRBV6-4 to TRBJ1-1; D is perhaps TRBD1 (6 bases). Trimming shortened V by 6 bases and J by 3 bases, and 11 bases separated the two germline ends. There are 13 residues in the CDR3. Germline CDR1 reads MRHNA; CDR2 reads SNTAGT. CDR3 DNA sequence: TGTGCCAGCAGGAACAGGGCGGACACTGAAGCTTTCTTT. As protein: CASRNRADTEAFF.

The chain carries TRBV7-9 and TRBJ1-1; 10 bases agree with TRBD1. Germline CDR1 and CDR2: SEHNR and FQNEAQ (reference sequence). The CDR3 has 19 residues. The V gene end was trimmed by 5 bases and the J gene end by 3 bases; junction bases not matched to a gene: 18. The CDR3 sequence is CASSLKFGTGVRGHTEAFF. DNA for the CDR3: TGTGCCAGCAGCCTAAAATTCGGGACAGGGGTCAGGGGGCACACTGAAGCTTTCTTT.

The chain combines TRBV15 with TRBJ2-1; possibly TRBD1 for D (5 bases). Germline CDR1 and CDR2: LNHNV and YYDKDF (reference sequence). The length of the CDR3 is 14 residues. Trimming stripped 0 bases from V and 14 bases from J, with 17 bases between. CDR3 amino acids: CATSRDGLQGLKFF. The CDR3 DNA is TGTGCCACCAGCAGAGATGGGCTCCAGGGTCTTAAGTTCTTC.

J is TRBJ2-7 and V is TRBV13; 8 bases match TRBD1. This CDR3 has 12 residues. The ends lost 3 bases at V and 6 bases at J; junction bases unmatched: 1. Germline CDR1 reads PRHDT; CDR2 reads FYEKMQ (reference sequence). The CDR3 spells CASSFDRGEQYF. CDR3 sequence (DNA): TGTGCCAGCAGCTTCGACAGGGGCGAGCAGTACTTC.

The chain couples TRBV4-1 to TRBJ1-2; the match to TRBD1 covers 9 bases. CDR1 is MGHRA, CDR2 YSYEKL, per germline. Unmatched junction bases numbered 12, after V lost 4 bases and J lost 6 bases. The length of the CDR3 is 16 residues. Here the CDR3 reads CASSLGSGTGSNGYTF. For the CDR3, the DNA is TGCGCCAGCAGCCTTGGTAGCGGGACAGGGTCTAATGGCTACACCTTC.

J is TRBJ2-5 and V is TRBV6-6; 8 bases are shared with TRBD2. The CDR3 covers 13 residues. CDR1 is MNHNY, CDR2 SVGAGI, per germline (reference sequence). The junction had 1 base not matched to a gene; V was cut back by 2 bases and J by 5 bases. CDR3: CASSYLAGETQYF. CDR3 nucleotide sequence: TGTGCCAGCAGTTACCTAGCGGGCGAGACCCAGTACTTC.

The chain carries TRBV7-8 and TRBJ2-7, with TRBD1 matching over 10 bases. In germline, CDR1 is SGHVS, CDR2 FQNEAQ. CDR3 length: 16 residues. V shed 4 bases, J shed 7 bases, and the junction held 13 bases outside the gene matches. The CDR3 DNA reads TGTGCCAGCAGCTCACTACCGGGACAGGGGTCCCGGGAGCAGTACTTC. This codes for CASSSLPGQGSREQYF.

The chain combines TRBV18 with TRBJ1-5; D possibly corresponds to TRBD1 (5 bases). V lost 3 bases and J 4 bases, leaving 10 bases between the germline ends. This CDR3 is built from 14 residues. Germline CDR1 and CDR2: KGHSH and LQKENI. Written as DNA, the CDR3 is TGTGCCAGCTCACCGCCGGGACTTAATCAGCCCCAGCATTTT. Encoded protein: CASSPPGLNQPQHF.

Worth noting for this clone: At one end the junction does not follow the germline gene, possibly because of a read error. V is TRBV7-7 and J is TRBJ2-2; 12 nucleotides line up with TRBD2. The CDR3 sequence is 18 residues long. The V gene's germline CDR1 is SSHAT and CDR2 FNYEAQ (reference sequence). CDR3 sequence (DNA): TGTGCTAGCAGCTCTGAGATGGGACTAGCGGGTGGCACCGGGGAGCTGTTTTTT. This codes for CASSSEMGLAGGTGELFF.

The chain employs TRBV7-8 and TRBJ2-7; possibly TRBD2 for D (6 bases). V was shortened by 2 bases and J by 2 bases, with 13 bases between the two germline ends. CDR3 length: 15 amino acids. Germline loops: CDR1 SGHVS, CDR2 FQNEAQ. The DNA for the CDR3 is TGTGCCAGCAGCTTAAAGGCGGGGTCGACCTACGAGCAGTACTTC. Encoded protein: CASSLKAGSTYEQYF.

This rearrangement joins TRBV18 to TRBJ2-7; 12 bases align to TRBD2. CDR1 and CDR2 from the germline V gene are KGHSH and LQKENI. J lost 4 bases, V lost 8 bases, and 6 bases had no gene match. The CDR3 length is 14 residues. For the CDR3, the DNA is TGTGCCAGCCAACTAGCGGGAGGACCTTACGAGCAGTACTTC. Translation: CASQLAGGPYEQYF. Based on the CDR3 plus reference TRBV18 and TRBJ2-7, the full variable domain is NAGVMQNPRHLVRRRGQEARLRCSPMKGHSHVYWYRQLPEEGLKFMVYLQKENIIDESGMPKERFSAEFPKEGPSILRIQQVVRGDSAAYFCASQLAGGPYEQYFGPGTRLTVT.

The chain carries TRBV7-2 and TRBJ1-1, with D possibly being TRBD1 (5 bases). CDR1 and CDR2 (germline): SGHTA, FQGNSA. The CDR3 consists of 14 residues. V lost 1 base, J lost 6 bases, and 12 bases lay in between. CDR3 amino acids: CASSLGLGLPEAFF. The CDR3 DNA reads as TGTGCCAGCAGCTTAGGATTGGGGCTACCTGAAGCTTTCTTT. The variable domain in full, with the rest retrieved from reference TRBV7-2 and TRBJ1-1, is GAGVSQSPSNKVTEKGKDVELRCDPISGHTALYWYRQSLGQGLEFLIYFQGNSAPDKSGLPSDRFSAERTGGSVSTLTIQRTQQEDSAVYLCASSLGLGLPEAFFGQGTRLTVV.

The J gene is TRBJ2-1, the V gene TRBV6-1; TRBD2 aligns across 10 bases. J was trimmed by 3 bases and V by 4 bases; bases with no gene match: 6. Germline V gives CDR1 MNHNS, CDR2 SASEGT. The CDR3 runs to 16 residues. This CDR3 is CASSVLAGPYYNEQFF. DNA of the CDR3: TGTGCCAGCAGTGTACTAGCGGGACCCTACTACAATGAGCAGTTCTTC.

The CDR3 DNA reads TGTGCCAGCAGCCAAGCCGGGACAACGAACACTGAAGCTTTCTTT. It translates to CASSQAGTTNTEAFF. This chain joins TRBV14 and TRBJ1-1; a weak D match, TRBD1 (6 bases). CDR3 length: 15 residues. Deletions cut 1 base from V and 1 base from J, with 10 bases between. Germline V gives CDR1 SGHDN, CDR2 FVKESK.

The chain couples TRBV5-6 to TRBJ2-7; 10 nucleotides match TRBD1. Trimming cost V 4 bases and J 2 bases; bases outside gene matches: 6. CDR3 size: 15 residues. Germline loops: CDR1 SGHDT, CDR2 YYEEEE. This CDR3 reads CASSLGTGVAYEQYF. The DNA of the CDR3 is TGTGCCAGCAGCCTAGGGACAGGGGTTGCCTACGAGCAGTACTTC.

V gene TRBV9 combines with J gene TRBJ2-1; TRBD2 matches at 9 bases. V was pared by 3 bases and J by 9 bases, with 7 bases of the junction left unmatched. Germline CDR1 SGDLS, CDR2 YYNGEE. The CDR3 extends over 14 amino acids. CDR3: CASSGMGGRAEQFF. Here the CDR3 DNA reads TGTGCCAGCAGCGGGATGGGCGGGAGGGCTGAGCAGTTCTTC.

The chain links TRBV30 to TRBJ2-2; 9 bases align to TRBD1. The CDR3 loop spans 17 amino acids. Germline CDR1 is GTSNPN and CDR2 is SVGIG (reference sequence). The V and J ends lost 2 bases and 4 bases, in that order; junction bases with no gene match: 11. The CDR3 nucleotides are TGTGCCTGGAGTAGGGACAGGGTAGAGCCTCGCACCGGGGAGCTGTTTTTT. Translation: CAWSRDRVEPRTGELFF.

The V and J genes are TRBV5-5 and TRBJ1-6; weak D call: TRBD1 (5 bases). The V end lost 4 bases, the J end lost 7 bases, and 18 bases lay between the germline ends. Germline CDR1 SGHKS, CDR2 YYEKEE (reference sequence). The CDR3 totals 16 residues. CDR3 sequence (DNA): TGTGCCAGCAGCACCGTGTCAGGGTCGAGAAATTCACCCCTCCACTTT. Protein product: CASSTVSGSRNSPLHF.

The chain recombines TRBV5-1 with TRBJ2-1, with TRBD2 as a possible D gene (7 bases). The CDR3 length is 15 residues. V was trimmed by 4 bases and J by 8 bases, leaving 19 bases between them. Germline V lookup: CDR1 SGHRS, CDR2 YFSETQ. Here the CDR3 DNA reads TGCGCCAGCAGCGGGGGGGGCGGGAGTTATCATGAGCAGTTCTTC. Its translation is CASSGGGGSYHEQFF. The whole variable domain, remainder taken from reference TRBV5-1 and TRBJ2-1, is KAGVTQTPRYLIKTRGQQVTLSCSPISGHRSVSWYQQTPGQGLQFLFEYFSETQRNKGNFPGRFSGRQFSNSRSEMNVSTLELGDSALYLCASSGGGGSYHEQFFGPGTRLTVL.

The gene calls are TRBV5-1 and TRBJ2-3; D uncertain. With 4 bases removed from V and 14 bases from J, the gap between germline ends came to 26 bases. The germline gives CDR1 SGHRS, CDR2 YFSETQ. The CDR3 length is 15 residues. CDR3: CASSPSGVGLLHPYF. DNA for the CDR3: TGCGCCAGCAGCCCGTCAGGTGTAGGTTTATTGCATCCGTATTTT.